This T cell receptor (beta chain) emerged from a study of radiotherapy plus CTLA-4 blockade in lung cancer. Study findings and constraints: Alongside interferon-beta, early blood T cell clone dynamics were reportedly the best predictor of response.

This table comes from immunoSEQ multiplex PCR, and its TCRdb copy is limited to in-frame clones, with some not included. The sample consists of tens of thousands of clones, about 87% of them appearing once. CDR1 is GTSNPN and CDR2 is SVGIG in the germline V gene (reference sequence). The CDR3 sequence is 14 residues long. V shed 3 bases, J shed 6 bases, and the junction held 7 bases outside the gene matches. As for this clone: The antigen is unknown.

The clonotype was recovered from a human donor with non-small cell lung cancer that progressed on radiotherapy plus ipilimumab. The chain combines TRBV30 with TRBJ1-5; 8 nucleotides match TRBD1. Sample: peripheral blood, taken from a patient treated with radiotherapy plus ipilimumab. The CDR3 DNA reads as TGTGCCTGGAGCTCGGACAGGGCCCCTCAGCCCCAGCATTTT. Its protein product is CAWSSDRAPQPQHF.